Listed below are T cell receptor beta chains from one sample, sequenced in a study. TCRdb called the 5' RACE reads again in MiXCR, with one record for every CDR3 protein. The sample carries 50,000 to 70,000 distinct CDR3 sequences, around 20% recorded once. Sequenced: tumor-infiltrating Tregs sorted from the breast tumor. These TCRs come from a female donor with breast cancer. The CDR3 runs from the conserved cysteine through the conserved F or W. A D gene is named only where the DNA matches it firmly. The listing skips clone size in some rows; elsewhere it reads once, few, many or a size class.

d_gene	v_gene	abundance	j_gene	CDR3nt	CDR3aa
TRBD2	TRBV12-3/TRBV12-4	.	TRBJ2-1	TGTGCCAGCAGTTCCCAGCGGGAGTTGGGTGAGCAGTTCTTC	CASSSQRELGEQFF
TRBD1	TRBV12-3/TRBV12-4	few	TRBJ1-1	TGTGCCAGCAGGACGACAGGGGTGAACACTGAAGCTTTCTTT	CASRTTGVNTEAFF
TRBD2	TRBV7-2	few	TRBJ2-3	TGTGCCAGCAGCCCCCAGCGGGGGAGCACAGATACGCAGTATTTT	CASSPQRGSTDTQYF
TRBD1	TRBV6-1	few	TRBJ1-3	TGTGCCAGCAGTGAGACAGGGGCTGGAAACACCATATATTTT	CASSETGAGNTIYF
.	TRBV20-1	.	TRBJ2-3	TGCAGTGCTTCTTCCGGGAGCCCGCGGAATACGCAGTATTTT	CSASSGSPRNTQYF
.	TRBV5-6	once	TRBJ2-7	TGTGCCCCGGGGGCCGGGACTCTTCCTTCTACCTTCTACGAGCAGTACTTC	CAPGAGTLPSTFYEQYF
.	TRBV24-1	many	TRBJ2-3	TGTGCCACGAGTGGAGCACTTCGGACAGATACGCAGTATTTT	CATSGALRTDTQYF
.	TRBV20-1	.	TRBJ1-2	TGCAGTGCTAGAAGGTACTCCTCGGATGGCCACACCTTC	CSARRYSSDGHTF
.	TRBV10-3	many	TRBJ2-3	TGTGCCATCAGTGGACAAGAAGGGATAGATACGCAGTATTTT	CAISGQEGIDTQYF
.	TRBV6-6	few	TRBJ2-7	TGTGCCAGCAAAAGCCGGGACAAGCTCTACGAGCAGTACTTC	CASKSRDKLYEQYF
TRBD2	TRBV29-1	.	TRBJ2-7	TGCAGGACTGCGACCGGACTAGCGGTCTACGAGCAGTACTTC	CRTATGLAVYEQYF
.	TRBV20-1	few	TRBJ2-3	TGCAGTGCTAGAGATTGGTCCAAGGCAGATACGCAGTATTTT	CSARDWSKADTQYF
TRBD1	TRBV4-3	many	TRBJ2-7	TGCGCCAGCAGCCATCCTGGACAGGGGGTAAACGAGCAGTACTTC	CASSHPGQGVNEQYF
TRBD1	TRBV7-3	.	TRBJ1-1	TGTGCCAGCAGCTTAAGAGCAGGGGGGATGAACACTGAAGCTTTCTTT	CASSLRAGGMNTEAFF
.	TRBV6-2/TRBV6-3	.	TRBJ2-2	TGTGCCAGCAGTTCAATCCGAGGGGACACCGGGGAGCTGTTTTTT	CASSSIRGDTGELFF
TRBD1	TRBV18	few	TRBJ1-5	TGTGCCAGCTCACCACCGGGACAGGGTAATCAGCCCCAGCATTTT	CASSPPGQGNQPQHF
.	TRBV12-3/TRBV12-4	.	TRBJ2-1	TGTGCCAGCAGCGGAGGGGGCATCTTAGCTTACAATGAGCAGTTCTTC	CASSGGGILAYNEQFF